Presented here are 17 T cell receptor beta chains from one specimen sequenced in a study of CD8 T cells in Susac syndrome. RNA amounts of roughly 0.5 to 1 ug underwent reverse transcription with random hexamers. One entry per CDR3 protein results from TCRdb running MiXCR on the immunoSEQ multiplex PCR reads. This table holds some 180,000 distinct CDR3 sequences, approximately 94% found once. The specimen sequenced was CD4+ T cells from PBMCs. The receptors shown here come from a human donor in good health.

This chain links TRBV11-1 with TRBJ2-3; D is tentatively TRBD1 or TRBD2 (5 bases each). This CDR3 has 14 residues. The germline CDR1 and CDR2 sequences are SGHAT and FQDESV (reference sequence). V lost 2 bases, J lost 4 bases, and 10 bases lay in between. The CDR3 protein is CASSLTRGADTQYF. The CDR3 region has the DNA TGTGCCAGCAGCTTAACCCGGGGCGCAGATACGCAGTATTTT.

This chain uses TRBV6-6 with TRBJ2-6; D gene ambiguous. CDR3 length: 15 amino acids. With 1 base removed from V and 1 base from J, the gap between germline ends came to 5 bases. CDR1 is MNHNY, CDR2 SVGAGI, per germline (reference sequence). The CDR3 is CASSYYSSGANVLTF. CDR3 bases: TGTGCCAGCAGTTACTACTCTTCTGGGGCCAACGTCCTGACTTTC.

V usage is TRBV27 and J usage is TRBJ2-5, with 9 nucleotides matching TRBD1. This CDR3 is built from 15 residues. V dropped 6 bases and J dropped 1; count of bases not matched to a gene: 6. From germline, CDR1 is MNHEY and CDR2 SMNVEV (reference sequence). The CDR3 DNA reads as TGTGCCAGCAGATCACAGGGGGCCGGCCAAGAGACCCAGTACTTC. Translated: CASRSQGAGQETQYF.

The count of this clonotype is one. CDR3 sequence (DNA): TGTGCCTGGGGCCGAATGGGGGGCGGAAACACCATATATTTT. Translated: CAWGRMGGGNTIYF. The gene calls are TRBV30 and TRBJ1-3; TRBD1 is a possible D gene (6 bases). Germline loops: CDR1 GTSNPN, CDR2 SVGIG (reference sequence). The V and J ends lost 5 bases and 4 bases respectively, with 15 bases between them. This CDR3 has 14 residues.

This rearrangement joins TRBV29-1 to TRBJ2-3; D is ambiguous. CDR1 is SQVTM and CDR2 is ANQGSEA in the germline V gene. Trimming stripped 6 bases from V and 2 bases from J, with 9 bases between. The CDR3 consists of 12 residues. This CDR3 reads CSVKENTDTQYF. CDR3 bases: TGCAGCGTCAAGGAGAACACAGATACGCAGTATTTT.

This chain links TRBV3-1 with TRBJ2-7; 7 nucleotides agree with TRBD2. The CDR3 has 15 residues. V was pared by 1 base and J by 2 bases, with 5 bases of the junction left unmatched. Germline CDR1 and CDR2: LGHDT and YNNKEL (reference sequence). The CDR3 DNA sequence: TGTGCCAGCAGCCAAGCCCCAGCGGGGACCTACGAGCAGTACTTC. As protein: CASSQAPAGTYEQYF.

The genes are TRBV27 and TRBJ1-2; 7 bases match TRBD1. V lost 6 bases and J lost 8; bases outside the gene matches: 12. The germline V gene has CDR1 MNHEY and CDR2 SMNVEV (reference sequence). There are 14 residues in the CDR3. CDR3 residues: CASRKRQGRNGYTF. DNA of the CDR3: TGTGCCAGCAGGAAACGACAGGGTAGAAACGGCTACACCTTC.

J is TRBJ2-7 and V is TRBV2, with a weak D call TRBD1 (6 bases). Trimming took 10 bases from V and 6 from J, leaving 22 bases between them. Germline-derived CDR1 and CDR2 are SNHLY and FYNNEI. CDR3 size: 14 residues. The CDR3 is CATRRYREKVEQYF. The CDR3, as DNA: TGTGCCACCAGGAGGTACAGGGAGAAGGTCGAGCAGTACTTC.

This clonotype was found a few times. CDR3 sequence: CASSLSSGANVLTF. The CDR3 coding sequence is TGTGCCAGCAGTTTAAGCTCTGGGGCCAACGTCCTGACTTTC. The chain is built from TRBV27 and TRBJ2-6; unclear D gene. There are 14 residues in the CDR3. The germline CDR1 and CDR2 sequences are MNHEY and SMNVEV (reference sequence). V lost 2 bases to trimming and J lost 0 bases, with 2 bases between them.

A word on this clonotype: The junction departs from germline at one end; a sequencing error may be responsible. The chain joins TRBV5-1 to TRBJ1-2, with D uncertain. Germline V gene lookup returns CDR1 SGHRS and CDR2 YFSETQ. The CDR3 covers 15 residues. The CDR3 nucleotides are TGCGCCAGCAGGGTTATCCAGAACCCTAATTATGGCTACACCTTC. As protein: CASRVIQNPNYGYTF.

The gene calls are TRBV5-4 and TRBJ2-7; a weak D match, TRBD2 (5 bases). V was shortened by 4 bases and J by 3 bases, with 11 bases between the two germline ends. The CDR3 covers 13 residues. The germline CDR1 and CDR2 sequences are SGHNT and YYREEE (reference sequence). The CDR3 protein is CASSREGGYEQYF. CDR3 bases: TGTGCCAGCAGCCGGGAAGGAGGCTACGAGCAGTACTTC.

The chain is built from TRBV25-1 and TRBJ2-1; D not certain. CDR1 MGHDK and CDR2 SYGVNS come from the germline V gene. V dropped 1 base and J dropped 7 bases, with 8 bases sitting between them. This CDR3 spans 13 amino acids. The CDR3 sequence: CASSEFGRNEQFF. Written as DNA, the CDR3 is TGTGCCAGCAGTGAATTTGGCAGGAATGAGCAGTTCTTC.

This chain links TRBV10-2 with TRBJ2-7; possible D gene TRBD2, 6 bases. The germline gives CDR1 WSHSY, CDR2 SAAADI. The CDR3 totals 15 residues. Between the trimmed V and J ends, which lost 2 bases and 5 bases, there was a span of 16 bases. The CDR3 sequence: CASSEGRQEFHEQYF. CDR3 DNA: TGCGCCAGCAGTGAGGGGAGGCAGGAATTCCACGAGCAGTACTTC.

V usage is TRBV30 and J usage is TRBJ1-1, with TRBD1 matching over 7 bases. Germline CDR1 is GTSNPN and CDR2 is SVGIG (reference sequence). The trim removed 3 bases at V and 1 base at J, leaving 11 bases unmatched. There are 16 residues in the CDR3. The CDR3 nucleotides read TGTGCCTGGAGGGACGACACCGGGACAGAGAACACTGAAGCTTTCTTT. This codes for CAWRDDTGTENTEAFF.

The chain joins TRBV6-6 to TRBJ2-1; 9 positions agree with TRBD1. CDR3 length: 14 residues. Germline V lookup: CDR1 MNHNY, CDR2 SVGAGI (reference sequence). Trimming took 6 bases from V and 8 from J; bases not matched to a gene: 8. The CDR3 region is CASRITTGGDEQFF. The CDR3 nucleotides read TGTGCCAGCAGAATCACGACAGGGGGTGATGAGCAGTTCTTC.

The rearrangement uses TRBV29-1 and TRBJ1-2; D gene ambiguous. V was pared by 6 bases and J by 2 bases, with 13 bases between. CDR3 length: 13 amino acids. The germline gives CDR1 SQVTM, CDR2 ANQGSEA. CDR3: CSVGRGVNYGYTF. DNA for the CDR3: TGCAGCGTCGGACGGGGAGTAAACTATGGCTACACCTTC.

This sequence joins TRBV14 and TRBJ1-1, with D unclear. Trimming stripped 1 base from V and 7 bases from J, with 4 bases between. The germline CDR1 and CDR2 sequences are SGHDN and FVKESK. CDR3 length equals 11 residues. The DNA for the CDR3 is TGTGCCAGCAGCCAAGGGATTGAAGCTTTCTTT. Its protein product is CASSQGIEAFF.